There are a few counts of the clone carrying this T cell receptor beta chain. Its antigen remains unknown. Trimming stripped 6 bases from V and 3 bases from J, with 27 bases between. Germline V gives CDR1 ENHRY, CDR2 SYGVKD. This CDR3 is built from 19 residues. This entry belongs to a study of T cells in localized non-small cell lung cancer. Clones were sequenced by immunoSEQ multiplex PCR, and TCRdb holds only the in-frame ones, with some missing. This sample has 86,000 or so clones, with approximately 85% found just once. Study-wide points: Analysis by sequencing included only one tumor region, so heterogeneity remains possible. The study linked higher blood T cell density to longer overall survival. Maximal T cell clonality occurred in uninvolved adjacent lung, with tumor ranking below it. The study detected a median around 61 of the top 100 tumor clones in adjacent lung.

This chain uses TRBV10-3 with TRBJ2-1; the D is unclear. The sample was peripheral blood, taken before any cancer treatment. The receptor's source is a man between 35 and 75 years old with stage I lung adenocarcinoma. In DNA, the CDR3 is TGTGCCATCAGCGAGGTAGAGGTCCCCAAGAGTGGCGTCTACAATGAGCAGTTCTTC. Residues: CAISEVEVPKSGVYNEQFF.